These 13 T cell receptor beta chains share one sample of origin, sequenced in a study of cytomegalovirus exposure and HLA in healthy donors. The PCR employed 60 Vbeta primers together with 13 Jbeta primers. This table comes from immunoSEQ multiplex PCR, and its TCRdb copy is limited to in-frame clones, with some not included. The table records about 190,000 clones, over 60% of them present only once. The specimen was PBMCs. The receptors derive from a woman in her 40s in good health and CMV-seronegative.

This chain joins TRBV2 and TRBJ2-2, with TRBD1 matching over 8 bases. The ends lost 9 bases at V and 1 base at J; junction bases unmatched: 4. The CDR3 contains 14 residues. Germline lookup yields CDR1 SNHLY and CDR2 FYNNEI. The DNA of the CDR3 is TGTGCCAGTGATGACAGGGGGAACACCGGGGAGCTGTTTTTT. It translates to CASDDRGNTGELFF.

In nucleotides, the CDR3 is TGTGCCAGCAGCTTTAGGGGACGTAGCGGTATCTCCCCTCACAATGAGCAGTTCTTC. Protein sequence: CASSFRGRSGISPHNEQFF. The chain couples TRBV7-2 to TRBJ2-1, with TRBD2 as a possible D gene (6 bases). Germline loops: CDR1 SGHTA, CDR2 FQGNSA. Trimming removed 3 bases from V and 5 bases from J, with 26 bases in between. The CDR3 has 19 amino acids.

The rearrangement links TRBV4-3 to TRBJ2-1, with D possibly TRBD2 on 5 matching bases. The CDR3 is 17 residues long. CDR1 and CDR2 from the germline V gene are LGHNA and YSLEER. V was cut by 0 bases and J by 8 bases, with 20 bases left in between. This chain's CDR3 is CASSQESRGYGADEQFF. The CDR3 bases are TGCGCCAGCAGCCAAGAATCCCGCGGGTACGGAGCCGATGAGCAGTTCTTC.

The chain recombines TRBV11-3 with TRBJ2-1, with D perhaps TRBD1 (5 bases). The CDR3 contains 15 residues. V lost 1 base to trimming and J lost 4 bases, with 11 bases between them. Germline values: CDR1 SGHNT, CDR2 YENEEA. The CDR3 nucleotides are TGTGCCAGCAGCTTAGGTAGGGGTCGGTACAATGAGCAGTTCTTC. It codes for CASSLGRGRYNEQFF.

This clone has more than one count but fewer than ten. The J gene is TRBJ1-1, the V gene TRBV7-2, with D possibly TRBD1 on 5 matching bases. Germline V CDR1 and CDR2: SGHTA, FQGNSA. Trimming removed 2 bases from V and 1 base from J, with 8 bases in between. The CDR3 runs 14 residues. DNA of the CDR3: TGTGCCAGCAGCTTATTTACAGGGAACACTGAAGCTTTCTTT. Translation: CASSLFTGNTEAFF. The full variable domain, in which reference TRBV7-2 and TRBJ1-1 provide the parts outside the CDR3, is GAGVSQSPSNKVTEKGKDVELRCDPISGHTALYWYRQSLGQGLEFLIYFQGNSAPDKSGLPSDRFSAERTGGSVSTLTIQRTQQEDSAVYLCASSLFTGNTEAFFGQGTRLTVV.

J is TRBJ1-2 and V is TRBV4-3, with a possible D match to TRBD1 (6 bases). CDR3 length equals 14 residues. Trimming cost V 3 bases and J 2 bases, with 10 bases left between them. The germline gives CDR1 LGHNA, CDR2 YSLEER. CDR3 sequence: CASSHSQGNYGYTF. The DNA of the CDR3 is TGCGCCAGCAGCCATTCTCAGGGGAACTATGGCTACACCTTC.

The genes are TRBV18 and TRBJ2-7, with 14 bases fitting TRBD2. CDR3 size: 17 residues. Losses at the gene ends were 3 bases for V and 6 bases for J; bases not matched to a gene: 10. Germline-derived CDR1 and CDR2 are KGHSH and LQKENI. Here the CDR3 DNA reads TGTGCCAGCTCACCCGATTCCGGGACTAGCGGGAGTTTCGAGCAGTACTTC. As protein: CASSPDSGTSGSFEQYF.

The V and J genes are TRBV7-2 and TRBJ1-5; possibly TRBD1 for D (5 bases). Germline V gives CDR1 SGHTA, CDR2 FQGNSA. The CDR3 consists of 15 residues. Trimming shortened V by 5 bases and J by 6 bases, and 17 bases separated the two germline ends. The CDR3 nucleotides are TGTGCCAGCAGCCCCTCGGGGGGGGTTGGTCAGCCCCAGCATTTT. Translated: CASSPSGGVGQPQHF.

J is TRBJ2-3 and V is TRBV5-1; tentative D call: TRBD1 (6 bases). Germline CDR1 is SGHRS and CDR2 is YFSETQ. V was pared by 8 bases and J by 0 bases, with 16 bases between. This CDR3 has 15 amino acids. This CDR3 is CASTLSRGSTDTQYF. The CDR3 nucleotides are TGCGCCAGTACACTGTCCAGGGGAAGCACAGATACGCAGTATTTT.

This sequence joins TRBV5-6 and TRBJ2-1; tentatively, D is TRBD2 (5 bases). The CDR3 runs to 16 residues. Germline loops: CDR1 SGHDT, CDR2 YYEEEE. The V and J ends lost 0 bases and 5 bases respectively, with 15 bases between them. This CDR3 reads CASSLGRDVTNNEQFF. CDR3 DNA sequence: TGTGCCAGCAGCTTGGGACGGGATGTTACCAACAATGAGCAGTTCTTC.

This clone has a single count. Here the CDR3 reads CASSLSRGTDTQYF. CDR3 DNA: TGCGCCAGCAGCTTAAGCAGGGGCACAGATACGCAGTATTTT. V is TRBV5-1 and J is TRBJ2-3, with TRBD1 as a possible D gene (5 bases). This CDR3 is built from 14 residues. Deletions cut 2 bases from V and 1 base from J, with 8 bases between. Germline CDR1 and CDR2: SGHRS and YFSETQ.

This sequence joins TRBV29-1 and TRBJ1-1; possibly TRBD1 for D (6 bases). Between the trimmed V and J ends, which lost 4 bases and 0 bases, there was a span of 12 bases. There are 14 residues in the CDR3. Germline values: CDR1 SQVTM, CDR2 ANQGSEA. The DNA for the CDR3 is TGCAGCGTTGTAATCCAGGGGATGAACACTGAAGCTTTCTTT. Protein product: CSVVIQGMNTEAFF.

The chain combines TRBV7-2 with TRBJ2-2, with a tentative D call TRBD2 (6 bases). V lost 0 bases, J lost 1 base, and 9 bases lay in between. Germline V CDR1 and CDR2: SGHTA, FQGNSA. The CDR3 runs to 16 residues. This chain's CDR3 is CASSLARGMNTGELFF. The DNA of the CDR3 is TGTGCCAGCAGCTTAGCACGGGGGATGAACACCGGGGAGCTGTTTTTT.